Shown below are 32 T cell receptor beta chains from a single sample sequenced in a study of T cells in women clearing cervical HPV infection (dated by TCRdb to the late 2010s). The method was the immunoSEQ multiplex PCR assay. TCRdb provides this immuneACCESS table in a form limited to in-frame rearrangements. Some clones are lacking; in checked studies, under half of them reflect an unresolved V gene, and why the rest are absent is not known. In this sample's table one finds 15,000 or so clones. 10% of the sample belongs to the ten largest clones. Sequences were obtained from blood buffy coat. Receptor source: a woman between 18 and 70 years old with a cervical HPV16 infection that either progressed to CIN3+ or cleared (not recorded which).

Of note for this clone: The CDR3 end is not reached by the read, which stops 3 residues before it; the germline J gene fills it in. The chain joins TRBV5-1 to TRBJ2-5; unclear D gene. This CDR3 has 13 amino acids. With 0 bases removed from V and 2 bases from J, the gap between germline ends came to 5 bases. Germline V gene sequence: CDR1 SGHRS, CDR2 YFSETQ. CDR3 sequence reads: CASSLELQETQYF. The CDR3 DNA, read in part, is TGCGCCAGCAGCTTGGAACTGCAAGAGACC.

As concerns this clone: At one end the junction does not follow the germline gene, possibly because of a read error. Read sequence stops 3 residues before the CDR3 end, and the germline J gene provides the missing end. V gene TRBV7-7 combines with J gene TRBJ1-2; TRBD1 is a possible D gene (6 bases). Germline V gives CDR1 SSHAT, CDR2 FNYEAQ (reference sequence). The CDR3 runs to 15 residues. Incomplete CDR3 DNA: TGTGCTAGCAGCTTAGCACAGGGTCCTGCCTACGAC. It specifies CASSLAQGPAYD. The CDR3 in full is CASSLAQGPAYDYTF.

As to this clone: The read gets to within 3 residues of the CDR3 end, and the germline J gene fills in the rest. The J gene is TRBJ1-6, the V gene TRBV27; the match to TRBD1 covers 8 bases. The V and J ends lost 4 bases and 6 bases, in that order; junction bases with no gene match: 14. The CDR3 contains 18 residues. CDR1 and CDR2 (germline): MNHEY, SMNVEV (reference sequence). The CDR3: CASSSRPPDRGGNSPLHF. The CDR3 DNA, read in part, is TGTGCCAGCAGTTCCCGACCACCCGACAGGGGAGGTAATTCACCC.

A word on this clone: At one end the junction does not follow the germline gene, possibly because of a read error. Incomplete CDR3 DNA: TGTGCTAGCAGCTTAGACAGGGGGGAAGAGACG. This encodes CASSLDRGEET. The entire CDR3 reads CASSLDRGEETQYF. The chain is built from TRBV7-7 and TRBJ2-3; 9 bases are shared with TRBD1. The read ends 3 residues early relative to the CDR3; the germline J gene fills the gap. There are 14 residues in the CDR3. Germline V gene data show CDR1 as SSHAT and CDR2 as FNYEAQ (reference sequence).

Remarks on this clone: The read terminates 3 residues ahead of where the CDR3 ends, so the germline J gene completes it. The chain couples TRBV20-1 to TRBJ2-1; a possible D gene is TRBD2 (6 bases). The V and J ends lost 6 bases and 8 bases respectively, with 20 bases between them. The V gene's germline CDR1 is DFQATT and CDR2 SNEGSKA (reference sequence). The CDR3 is 14 residues long. The CDR3 here is CSAKTGTPGYEQFF. CDR3 DNA (partial): TGCAGTGCCAAAACCGGGACTCCAGGCTATGAG.

About this clone: The CDR3 end falls 3 residues outside the read, so it is completed with the germline J gene. J is TRBJ1-5 and V is TRBV2; TRBD1 matches at 7 bases. The CDR3 runs to 15 residues. V lost 4 bases to trimming and J lost 1 base; unmatched junction nucleotides: 4. Germline lookup yields CDR1 SNHLY and CDR2 FYNNEI. The CDR3 loop is CASSGGDRSNQPQHF. The CDR3 DNA, read in part, is TGTGCCAGCAGTGGAGGGGACAGAAGCAATCAGCCC.

For this clone: From the germline J gene comes the end of the CDR3, since the read stops 3 residues before it. This chain joins TRBV5-1 and TRBJ2-5; a possible D gene is TRBD1 (5 bases). The CDR3 totals 14 residues. The germline CDR1 and CDR2 sequences are SGHRS and YFSETQ. The V end was cut by 4 bases, the J end by 7 bases, with 17 bases between. CDR3 bases read: TGCGCCAGCAGCCCAACACAGCCAAGGGGGACC. Translated, it gives CASSPTQPRGT. The CDR3, in full, reads CASSPTQPRGTQYF.

As concerns this clone: The CDR3 goes on 3 residues after the read ends, and that part is filled in from the germline J gene. The chain has TRBV20-1 and TRBJ2-5, with TRBD2 identical over 10 bases. V lost 3 bases and J lost 4; bases outside the gene matches: 11. CDR3 length: 16 residues. Germline CDR1 and CDR2: DFQATT and SNEGSKA (reference sequence). The CDR3 here is CSASPEGAGGRETQYF. The sequenced CDR3 bases are TGCAGTGCTAGTCCCGAGGGAGCGGGAGGGAGAGAGACC.

Worth noting for this clone: The read is 3 residues too short to cover the CDR3 end, so that end is filled in from the germline J gene. The rearrangement links TRBV19 to TRBJ2-2; TRBD2 matches 10 bases. V shed 3 bases and J 5 bases; nucleotides not matched to a gene: 9. This CDR3 has 17 amino acids. The V gene's germline CDR1 is LNHDA and CDR2 SQIVND (reference sequence). CDR3 residues: CASSIPSGSGLTGELFF. CDR3 bases read: TGTGCCAGTAGTATCCCTAGCGGGAGCGGGTTAACCGGGGAG.

To note about this clone: The missing CDR3 end, 3 residues past where the read stops, is filled in from the germline J gene. This chain links TRBV7-2 with TRBJ2-7, with 12 positions matching TRBD2. With 5 bases clipped from V and 6 bases from J, the junction kept 8 bases outside the gene matches. This CDR3 has 15 amino acids. Per the germline V gene, CDR1 is SGHTA and CDR2 is FQGNSA. The CDR3 DNA, read in part, is TGTGCCAGCAGCAAGACTAGCGGGGGATCAGCCGAG. Protein product: CASSKTSGGSAE. In full, the CDR3 reads CASSKTSGGSAEQYF.

Turning to this clone: The sequence runs out 3 residues before the end of the CDR3; the remainder is reconstructed from the germline J gene. The chain has TRBV12-3 or TRBV12-4 and TRBJ2-3; 8 nucleotides line up with TRBD1. This CDR3 contains 14 residues. The CDR3 sequence: CASSTSTGEETQYF. CDR3 DNA (partial): TGTGCCAGCAGTACCTCGACAGGGGAAGAGACG.

A remark on this clone: Read coverage stops 3 residues before the CDR3 terminus; the germline J gene supplies the remainder. The chain couples TRBV18 to TRBJ1-1, with D hard to call. Germline CDR1 is KGHSH and CDR2 is LQKENI. This CDR3 has 15 residues. The ends were cut back, 1 base at V and 6 bases at J, with 15 bases in the middle. CDR3 DNA (partial): TGTGCCAGCTCACCACGTGACCTCAGGCGGGCTGAA. Its translation: CASSPRDLRRAE. The entire CDR3 is CASSPRDLRRAEAFF.

Remarks on this clone: The observed sequence ends 3 residues before the CDR3 terminus, with the missing tail filled in from the germline J gene. V and J are TRBV6-2 or TRBV6-3 and TRBJ2-7; TRBD1 agrees at 9 bases. From germline, CDR1 is MNHEY and CDR2 SVGEGT. The CDR3 has 14 residues. V lost 5 bases to trimming and J lost 3 bases; unmatched junction nucleotides: 5. CDR3: CASSHPGQGYEQYF. Partial CDR3 DNA: TGTGCCAGCAGTCATCCGGGACAGGGCTACGAG.

Regarding this clone: From the germline J gene comes the end of the CDR3, since the read stops 3 residues before it. The chain employs TRBV7-8 and TRBJ2-7; no definite D call. V was shortened by 1 base and J by 2 bases, with 9 bases between the two germline ends. The CDR3 runs 14 residues. The V gene's germline CDR1 is SGHVS and CDR2 FQNEAQ. The CDR3 loop reads CASSLGGTTYEQYF. Partial CDR3 DNA: TGTGCCAGCAGCTTAGGTGGCACCACCTACGAG.

With regard to this clone: The read gets to within 3 residues of the CDR3 end, and the germline J gene fills in the rest. J is TRBJ1-4 and V is TRBV5-1; the match to TRBD1 covers 7 bases. Losses at the gene ends were 4 bases for V and 8 bases for J; bases not matched to a gene: 8. The CDR3 runs to 14 residues. The germline CDR1 and CDR2 sequences are SGHRS and YFSETQ. CDR3 bases read: TGCGCCAGCAGCGGCGGGACAGTTAAGGAAAAA. The encoded protein is CASSGGTVKEK. The whole CDR3 region reads CASSGGTVKEKLFF.

Note on this clone: The missing CDR3 end, 3 residues past where the read stops, is filled in from the germline J gene. This sequence joins TRBV19 and TRBJ1-4; D not certain. Germline CDR1 LNHDA, CDR2 SQIVND (reference sequence). The length of the CDR3 is 15 residues. The germline V and J ends were trimmed by 0 bases and 8 bases, with 13 bases remaining between them. The DNA read from the CDR3 is TGTGCCAGTAGTATAGATTCCGGGGTTCAGGAAAAA. This encodes CASSIDSGVQEK. The full CDR3 protein reads CASSIDSGVQEKLFF.

Notes on this clone: Compared with germline, one end of the junction differs, possibly owing to a read error. The read comes to an end 3 residues before the CDR3 does, leaving the germline J gene to fill in the end. Distinct nucleotide sequences in the sample also encode this CDR3. The rearrangement uses TRBV29-1 and TRBJ1-3, with 7 bases identical to TRBD1. Per germline, CDR1 SQVTM and CDR2 ANQGSEA. The CDR3 loop spans 12 amino acids. CDR3 region: CSVRDSGNTIYF. Incomplete CDR3 DNA: TGCAGCGTGAGGGACAGTGGAAACACA.

This clone is deemed medium-sized (0.01 to 0.1%) by its frequency. The missing CDR3 end, 3 residues past where the read stops, is filled in from the germline J gene. The V gene is TRBV19, the J gene TRBJ2-1, with 11 bases identical to TRBD2. Trimming removed 7 bases from V and 5 bases from J; junction bases left unmatched: 13. The CDR3 consists of 17 residues. Germline V gene lookup returns CDR1 LNHDA and CDR2 SQIVND (reference sequence). CDR3 sequence reads: CASTPRGLAAFNNEQFF. The CDR3 DNA, read in part, is TGTGCCAGTACCCCTAGGGGACTAGCGGCTTTTAACAATGAG.

Partial CDR3 DNA: TGCGCCAGCAGCCTGGACAGTAAGGACACAGATACG. Translation gives CASSLDSKDTDT. The complete CDR3 reads CASSLDSKDTDTQYF. This chain connects TRBV5-1 to TRBJ2-3; D is perhaps TRBD1 (6 bases). The CDR3 end falls 3 residues outside the read, so it is completed with the germline J gene. Germline V lookup: CDR1 SGHRS, CDR2 YFSETQ. There are 15 residues in the CDR3. V gave up 4 bases and J gave up 2 bases, with 14 bases separating them.

A remark on this clone: The read comes to an end 3 residues before the CDR3 does, leaving the germline J gene to fill in the end. This sequence joins TRBV19 and TRBJ2-3; 12 bases agree with TRBD1. Germline values: CDR1 LNHDA, CDR2 SQIVND (reference sequence). The CDR3 spans 13 residues. The DNA read from the CDR3 is TGTGCCAGCCGGGACAGGGGGCAAGAGACG. Translated, it gives CASRDRGQET. The complete CDR3 sequence is CASRDRGQETQYF.

According to its frequency, this clone is medium-sized (0.01 to 0.1%). The CDR3 end lies 3 residues beyond the end of the read and is filled in from the germline J gene. The genes are TRBV18 and TRBJ1-2; TRBD1 might be the D (6 bases). Trimming took off 5 bases at V and 4 bases at J, with 8 bases between the two ends. The germline V gene has CDR1 KGHSH and CDR2 LQKENI. The length of the CDR3 is 12 residues. The CDR3 bases that were read are TGTGCCAGCTCAGCGGACAGCTATGGC. Its protein is CASSADSYG. The whole CDR3 sequence reads CASSADSYGYTF.

This CDR3 reads CSASASEKETQYF. CDR3 DNA, as far as it was read: TGCAGTGCTAGCGCTAGCGAAAAAGAGACC. V gene TRBV20-1 combines with J gene TRBJ2-5, with a weak D call TRBD2 (6 bases). The observed sequence ends 3 residues before the CDR3 terminus, with the missing tail filled in from the germline J gene. Germline CDR1 reads DFQATT; CDR2 reads SNEGSKA (reference sequence). The CDR3 loop spans 13 amino acids. The V end was cut by 3 bases, the J end by 3 bases, with 11 bases between.

Its frequency marks this clone as medium-sized. CDR3 sequence: CASRYRDDSPLHF. The DNA read from the CDR3 is TGTGCCAGTAGGTACAGGGACGATTCACCC. The J gene is TRBJ1-6, the V gene TRBV19; possibly TRBD1 for D (6 bases). The DNA ends 3 residues before the CDR3 does, and the rest of the CDR3 is filled in from the germline J gene. The CDR3 length is 13 residues. Trimming took 6 bases from V and 8 from J, leaving 11 bases between them. The V gene's germline CDR1 is LNHDA and CDR2 SQIVND (reference sequence).

Points on this clone: Read data end 3 residues before the CDR3 end; the end is taken from the germline J gene. The chain combines TRBV18 with TRBJ2-3; unclear D gene. The CDR3 has 12 residues. Germline lookup yields CDR1 KGHSH and CDR2 LQKENI. CDR3 bases read: TGTGCCAGCTCACCGACAAAAGAGACG. Amino acids: CASSPTKET. In full, the CDR3 reads CASSPTKETQYF.

A note on this clone: The CDR3 end falls 3 residues outside the read, so it is completed with the germline J gene. The chain couples TRBV12-3 or TRBV12-4 to TRBJ2-7, with 9 positions matching TRBD1. CDR3 size: 13 residues. Trimming at V came to 5 bases and at J to 4 bases, leaving 3 bases not matched to a gene. CDR3 sequence reads: CASSRTGVYEQYF. The sequenced part of the CDR3 DNA is TGTGCCAGCAGTCGGACAGGGGTATACGAG.

As for this clone: The read ends 3 residues shy of where the CDR3 ends; the end is completed using the germline J gene. The chain has TRBV11-2 and TRBJ1-2, with D tentatively TRBD1 (6 bases). The CDR3 consists of 13 residues. The germline CDR1 and CDR2 sequences are SGHAT and FQNNGV. The CDR3 protein is CASSLGWDNDYTF. The sequenced part of the CDR3 DNA is TGTGCCAGCAGCCTCGGTTGGGACAATGAC.

The sequenced CDR3 bases are TGCAGTGCTAGAGACCCCCGACTAGCGGGAGCACCCACCCATGAG. It translates to CSARDPRLAGAPTHE. The entire CDR3 protein reads CSARDPRLAGAPTHEQFF. The rearrangement uses TRBV20-1 and TRBJ2-1; 12 nucleotides agree with TRBD2. Read sequence stops 3 residues before the CDR3 end, and the germline J gene provides the missing end. Germline CDR1 reads DFQATT; CDR2 reads SNEGSKA (reference sequence). The V gene end was trimmed by 0 bases and the J gene end by 8 bases; junction bases not matched to a gene: 14. The CDR3 totals 18 residues.

As to this clone: The read stops 3 residues short of the end of the CDR3; the missing end is completed from the germline J gene. The rearrangement joins TRBV5-6 to TRBJ1-2, with D tentatively TRBD1 (6 bases). CDR3 size: 14 residues. The germline V gene has CDR1 SGHDT and CDR2 YYEEEE. The DNA read from the CDR3 is TGTGCCAGCACCTATCTGACAGGCATCTACGAC. Encoded protein: CASTYLTGIYD. In full, the CDR3 reads CASTYLTGIYDYTF.

Notes on this clone: Germline and junction disagree at one end, which may indicate a read error. Other DNA sequences in this specimen translate into the identical CDR3. The covered CDR3 bases are TGTGCCTGGAGTACCAACCAACAGGGAGGAAACACA. Encoded protein: CAWSTNQQGGNT. The whole CDR3 protein is CAWSTNQQGGNTIYF. The chain has TRBV30 and TRBJ1-3; weak D call: TRBD1 (6 bases). The CDR3 goes on 3 residues after the read ends, and that part is filled in from the germline J gene. The CDR3 is 15 residues long. Germline V CDR1 and CDR2: GTSNPN, SVGIG (reference sequence). Looking up the rest from reference TRBV30 and TRBJ1-3 gives the full variable domain: SQTIHQWPATLVQPVGSPLSLECTVEGTSNPNLYWYRQAAGRGLQLLFYSVGIGQISSEVPQNLSASRPQDRQFILSSKKLLLSDSGFYLCAWSTNQQGGNTIYFGEGSWLTVV.

A word on this clone: The sequence runs out 3 residues before the end of the CDR3; the remainder is reconstructed from the germline J gene. This chain uses TRBV5-4 with TRBJ2-7, with TRBD2 matching over 9 bases. The germline gives CDR1 SGHNT, CDR2 YYREEE (reference sequence). The CDR3 runs to 14 residues. V was clipped by 6 bases and J by 1 base; unmatched bases: 5. Incomplete CDR3 DNA: TGTGCCAGCACCTCAAGCGGGAGGTCCTACGAG. Translation: CASTSSGRSYE. The CDR3, in full, reads CASTSSGRSYEQYF.

A word on this clone: The CDR3 goes on 3 residues after the read ends, and that part is filled in from the germline J gene. V usage is TRBV5-1 and J usage is TRBJ2-1, with 8 nucleotides matching TRBD1. Losses at the gene ends were 4 bases for V and 7 bases for J; bases not matched to a gene: 7. The germline V gene has CDR1 SGHRS and CDR2 YFSETQ. The length of the CDR3 is 14 residues. The part of the CDR3 DNA that was read is TGCGCCAGCAGCGAGGGACAGGATGTGAATGAG. Its translation: CASSEGQDVNE. In full, the CDR3 is CASSEGQDVNEQFF.

In the case of this clone: The read halts 3 residues ahead of the CDR3 end, with the missing end drawn from the germline J gene. This chain joins TRBV11-2 and TRBJ2-1, with D possibly TRBD1 on 6 matching bases. V was pared by 2 bases and J by 3 bases, with 11 bases between. The CDR3 consists of 15 residues. Germline V CDR1 and CDR2: SGHAT, FQNNGV. CDR3 loop: CASSLQDSRYNEQFF. Partial CDR3 DNA: TGTGCCAGCAGCTTACAGGACAGCCGCTACAATGAG.